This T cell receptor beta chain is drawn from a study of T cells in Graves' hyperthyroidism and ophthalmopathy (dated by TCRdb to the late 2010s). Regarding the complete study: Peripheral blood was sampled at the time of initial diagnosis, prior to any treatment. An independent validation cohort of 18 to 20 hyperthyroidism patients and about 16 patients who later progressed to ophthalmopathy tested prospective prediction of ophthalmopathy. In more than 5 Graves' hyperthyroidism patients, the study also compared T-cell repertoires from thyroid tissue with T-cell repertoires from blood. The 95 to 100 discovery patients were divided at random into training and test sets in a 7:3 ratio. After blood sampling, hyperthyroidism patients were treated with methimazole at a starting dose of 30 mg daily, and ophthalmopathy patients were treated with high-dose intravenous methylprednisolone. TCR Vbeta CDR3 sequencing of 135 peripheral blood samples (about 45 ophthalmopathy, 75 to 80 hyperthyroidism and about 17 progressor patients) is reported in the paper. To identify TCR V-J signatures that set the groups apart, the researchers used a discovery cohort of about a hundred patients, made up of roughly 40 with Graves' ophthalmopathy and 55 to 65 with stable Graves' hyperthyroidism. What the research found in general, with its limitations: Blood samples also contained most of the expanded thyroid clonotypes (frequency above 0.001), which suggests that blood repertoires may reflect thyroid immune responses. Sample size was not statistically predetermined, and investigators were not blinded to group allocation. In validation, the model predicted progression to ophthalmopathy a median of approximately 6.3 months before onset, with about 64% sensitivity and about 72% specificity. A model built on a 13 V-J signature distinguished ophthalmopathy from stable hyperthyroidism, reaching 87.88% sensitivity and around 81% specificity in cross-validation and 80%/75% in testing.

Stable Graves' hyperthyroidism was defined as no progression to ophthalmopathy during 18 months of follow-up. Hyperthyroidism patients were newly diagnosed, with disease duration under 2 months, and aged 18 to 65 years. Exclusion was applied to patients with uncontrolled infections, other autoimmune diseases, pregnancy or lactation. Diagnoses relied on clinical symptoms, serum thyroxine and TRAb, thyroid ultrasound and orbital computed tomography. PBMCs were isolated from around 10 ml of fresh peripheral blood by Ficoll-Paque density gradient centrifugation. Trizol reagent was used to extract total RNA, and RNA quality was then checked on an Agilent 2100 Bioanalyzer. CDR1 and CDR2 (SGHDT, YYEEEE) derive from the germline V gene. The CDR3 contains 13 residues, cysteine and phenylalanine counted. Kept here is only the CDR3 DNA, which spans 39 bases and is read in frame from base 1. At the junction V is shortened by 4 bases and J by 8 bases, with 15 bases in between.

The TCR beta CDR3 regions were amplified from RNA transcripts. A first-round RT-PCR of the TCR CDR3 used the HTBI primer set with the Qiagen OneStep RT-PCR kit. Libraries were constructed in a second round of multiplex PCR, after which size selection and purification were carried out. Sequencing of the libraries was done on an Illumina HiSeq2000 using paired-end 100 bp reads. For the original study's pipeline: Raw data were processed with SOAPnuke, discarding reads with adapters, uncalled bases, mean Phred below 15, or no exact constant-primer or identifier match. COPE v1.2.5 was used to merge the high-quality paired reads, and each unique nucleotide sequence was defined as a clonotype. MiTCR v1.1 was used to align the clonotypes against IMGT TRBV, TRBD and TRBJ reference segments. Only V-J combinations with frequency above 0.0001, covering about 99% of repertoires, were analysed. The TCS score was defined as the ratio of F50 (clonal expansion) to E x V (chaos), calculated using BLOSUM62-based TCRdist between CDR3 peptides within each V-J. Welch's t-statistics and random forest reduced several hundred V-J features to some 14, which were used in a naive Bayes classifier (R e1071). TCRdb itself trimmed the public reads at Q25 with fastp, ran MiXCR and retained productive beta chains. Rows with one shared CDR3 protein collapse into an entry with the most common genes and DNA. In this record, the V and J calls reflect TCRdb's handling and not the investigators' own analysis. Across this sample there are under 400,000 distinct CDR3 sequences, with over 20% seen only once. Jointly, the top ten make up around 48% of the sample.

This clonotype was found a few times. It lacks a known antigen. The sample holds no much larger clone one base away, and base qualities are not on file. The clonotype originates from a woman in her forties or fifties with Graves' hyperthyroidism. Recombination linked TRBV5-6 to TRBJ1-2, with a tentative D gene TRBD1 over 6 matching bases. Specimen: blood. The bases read TGTGCCAGCAGCATGGGACACCCGGGAGGCTACACCTTC. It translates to CASSMGHPGGYTF.